Below are 32 T cell receptor beta chains sequenced from a single sample in a study of identical twins. MiXCR, applied by TCRdb to the 5' RACE reads, yields one record per CDR3 protein. The table has some 690,000 distinct CDR3 sequences, over 20% seen once. These data were likewise used in another study, on T cells expressing NK-cell markers.

Source material: PBMCs. All receptors come from a woman aged 18-30 years in good health.

CDR3 coding DNA: TGTGCCAGCAGGGCTAGGGGCCTCTCACTCACAGATACGCAGTATTTT. Amino acid sequence: CASRARGLSLTDTQYF. The chain joins TRBV6-1 to TRBJ2-3, with a possible D match to TRBD1 (5 bases). This CDR3 comprises 16 residues. The V gene lost 6 bases and the J gene lost 2 bases, with 18 bases spanning the gap. Germline V gene data show CDR1 as MNHNS and CDR2 as SASEGT.

This chain joins TRBV7-9 and TRBJ2-3, with 12 bases aligning to TRBD1. The CDR3 loop spans 17 amino acids. Germline CDR1 reads SEHNR; CDR2 reads FQNEAQ (reference sequence). After removal of 5 bases from V and 8 bases from J, the junction contained 14 bases not matched to a gene. The DNA of the CDR3 is TGTGCCAGCAGCCCAGCCTCGGGACAGGGGGCGTCGGGTACGCAGTATTTT. It specifies CASSPASGQGASGTQYF. Using reference TRBV7-9 and TRBJ2-3 for the parts outside the CDR3, the full variable domain is DTGVSQNPRHKITKRGQNVTFRCDPISEHNRLYWYRQTLGQGPEFLTYFQNEAQLEKSRLLSDRFSAERPKGSFSTLEIQRTEQGDSAMYLCASSPASGQGASGTQYFGPGTRLTVL.

The genes are TRBV20-1 and TRBJ1-6; weak D call: TRBD1 (5 bases). This CDR3 is built from 12 residues. Germline CDR1 reads DFQATT; CDR2 reads SNEGSKA (reference sequence). CDR3 sequence: CSSGRGNSPLHF. As DNA, the CDR3 is TGCAGCTCGGGACGGGGGAACTCACCCCTCCACTTT.

V usage is TRBV6-5 and J usage is TRBJ2-7; D remains unclear. The length of the CDR3 is 12 residues. Germline V lookup: CDR1 MNHEY, CDR2 SVGAGI. The V gene lost 8 bases and the J gene lost 7 bases, with 15 bases spanning the gap. The DNA of the CDR3 is TGTGCCAGCGGACCTCGGACCGGTGAGCAGTACTTC. It codes for CASGPRTGEQYF.

The chain has TRBV10-2 and TRBJ1-6; D remains unclear. The CDR3 is made up of 15 amino acids. The V end was cut by 0 bases, the J end by 10 bases, with 13 bases between. Germline V gene sequence: CDR1 WSHSY, CDR2 SAAADI. The CDR3 loop is CASSESSRFWSPLHF. In nucleotides, the CDR3 is TGCGCCAGCAGTGAGTCTAGCCGTTTCTGGTCACCCCTCCACTTT.

V is TRBV20-1 and J is TRBJ1-5, with 7 bases aligning to TRBD1. Germline V CDR1 and CDR2: DFQATT, SNEGSKA (reference sequence). This CDR3 has 15 residues. The ends lost 4 bases at V and 0 bases at J; junction bases unmatched: 6. The CDR3 sequence: CSAIYRQGSNQPQHF. The CDR3 coding sequence is TGCAGTGCTATCTATCGACAGGGTAGCAATCAGCCCCAGCATTTT.

The rearrangement links TRBV5-1 to TRBJ2-3; D remains unclear. Germline V CDR1 and CDR2: SGHRS, YFSETQ. The CDR3 runs 13 residues. V dropped 4 bases and J dropped 0 bases, with 6 bases sitting between them. The CDR3 loop is CASSGLSTDTQYF. DNA of the CDR3: TGCGCCAGCAGCGGGTTGAGCACAGATACGCAGTATTTT. Looking up the rest from reference TRBV5-1 and TRBJ2-3 gives the full variable domain: KAGVTQTPRYLIKTRGQQVTLSCSPISGHRSVSWYQQTPGQGLQFLFEYFSETQRNKGNFPGRFSGRQFSNSRSEMNVSTLELGDSALYLCASSGLSTDTQYFGPGTRLTVL.

This clonotype was counted at least ten times. This sequence joins TRBV20-1 and TRBJ2-2; D possibly matches TRBD1 or TRBD2 (6 bases each). The CDR3 contains 13 residues. V was pared by 3 bases and J by 6 bases, with 11 bases between. Germline CDR1 DFQATT, CDR2 SNEGSKA (reference sequence). This CDR3 reads CSASGGRSGELFF. The DNA of the CDR3 is TGCAGTGCTAGTGGGGGGCGTTCCGGGGAGCTGTTTTTT.

Only a few counts were recorded for this clonotype. The chain uses TRBV20-1 and TRBJ1-1, with D possibly TRBD1 on 6 matching bases. V gave up 5 bases and J gave up 1 base, with 14 bases separating them. The CDR3 sequence is 14 residues long. Germline CDR1 is DFQATT and CDR2 is SNEGSKA (reference sequence). CDR3 nucleotides: TGCAGTGCTGCCGACCCGGGGGCGAACACTGAAGCTTTCTTT. As protein: CSAADPGANTEAFF.

J is TRBJ2-5 and V is TRBV7-2; 8 nucleotides line up with TRBD2. Unmatched junction bases numbered 6, after V lost 1 base and J lost 5 bases. The germline V gene encodes CDR1 SGHTA and CDR2 FQGNSA. The CDR3 consists of 15 residues. In nucleotides, the CDR3 is TGTGCCAGCAGCTTAGGTCCGGGGGGGAGGGAGACCCAGTACTTC. This gives the protein CASSLGPGGRETQYF.

The chain links TRBV15 to TRBJ2-5; 8 positions match TRBD1. Trimming removed 4 bases from V and 5 bases from J; junction bases left unmatched: 12. The CDR3 extends over 16 amino acids. Germline V gene sequence: CDR1 LNHNV, CDR2 YYDKDF (reference sequence). The CDR3 DNA sequence: TGTGCCACCAGCACCTTAGACAGGGGCCTCGGGGAGACCCAGTACTTC. Encoded protein: CATSTLDRGLGETQYF.

Only a few counts were recorded for this clonotype. The genes are TRBV20-1 and TRBJ1-2; 8 bases are shared with TRBD1. The CDR3 runs to 13 residues. The germline gives CDR1 DFQATT, CDR2 SNEGSKA (reference sequence). V lost 3 bases to trimming and J lost 10 bases; unmatched junction nucleotides: 10. CDR3 loop: CSASRQGLALYTF. The CDR3, as DNA: TGCAGTGCTAGCCGACAGGGGTTGGCCCTCTACACCTTC.

The genes are TRBV6-1 and TRBJ2-1; TRBD2 matches 11 bases. The trim removed 4 bases at V and 4 bases at J, leaving 6 bases unmatched. CDR3 size: 16 residues. Per germline, CDR1 MNHNS and CDR2 SASEGT. This CDR3 reads CASSAYSSGRYNEQFF. CDR3 sequence (DNA): TGTGCCAGCAGTGCCTACTCTAGCGGGAGGTACAATGAGCAGTTCTTC.

Regarding this clonotype: Germline and junction disagree at one end, which may indicate a read error. The chain links TRBV6-2 or TRBV6-3 to TRBJ1-1; 8 bases match TRBD1. CDR3 length: 12 residues. Germline loops: CDR1 MNHEY, CDR2 SVGEGT. The CDR3 is CASSSDRARIGF. CDR3 coding DNA: TGTGCCAGCAGTTCGGACAGGGCTCGGATCGGATTT.

The table lists this clonotype with a few counts. The rearrangement joins TRBV20-1 to TRBJ2-7, with a possible D match to TRBD2 (6 bases). CDR1 and CDR2 from the germline V gene are DFQATT and SNEGSKA (reference sequence). The CDR3 length is 13 residues. V shed 6 bases and J shed 0 bases, with 12 bases lying between them. In nucleotides, the CDR3 is TGCAGTGCACAGACTAGTCGCTCCTACGAGCAGTACTTC. Residues: CSAQTSRSYEQYF.

This clonotype was seen a few times. The chain is built from TRBV9 and TRBJ1-1; D ambiguous. CDR3 length: 16 residues. Germline CDR1 SGDLS, CDR2 YYNGEE. V lost 0 bases and J 0 bases, leaving 12 bases between the germline ends. The CDR3 spells CASSVVPVLMNTEAFF. The CDR3 DNA reads TGTGCCAGCAGCGTAGTCCCGGTGTTAATGAACACTGAAGCTTTCTTT. The variable domain in full, with the rest retrieved from reference TRBV9 and TRBJ1-1, is DSGVTQTPKHLITATGQRVTLRCSPRSGDLSVYWYQQSLDQGLQFLIQYYNGEERAKGNILERFSAQQFPDLHSELNLSSLELGDSALYFCASSVVPVLMNTEAFFGQGTRLTVV.

This clonotype was recorded many times. The V call is TRBV3-1, the J call TRBJ2-2; D is unclear. Germline CDR1 is LGHDT and CDR2 is YNNKEL (reference sequence). The CDR3 runs 14 residues. V gave up 6 bases and J gave up 2 bases, with 10 bases separating them. The chain's CDR3 is CASRVNPNTGELFF. As DNA, the CDR3 is TGTGCCAGCAGGGTAAATCCAAACACCGGGGAGCTGTTTTTT. The full variable domain, rest sourced from reference TRBV3-1 and TRBJ2-2, is DTAVSQTPKYLVTQMGNDKSIKCEQNLGHDTMYWYKQDSKKFLKIMFSYNNKELIINETVPNRFSPKSPDKAHLNLHINSLELGDSAVYFCASRVNPNTGELFFGEGSRLTVL.

The V and J genes are TRBV10-1 and TRBJ2-2; 9 bases fit TRBD2. Germline V gene sequence: CDR1 WNHNN, CDR2 SYGVQD (reference sequence). Trimming at V came to 0 bases and at J to 6 bases, leaving 5 bases not matched to a gene. The CDR3 contains 16 residues. The CDR3 reads CASSESSLAGPGELFF. DNA of the CDR3: TGCGCCAGCAGTGAGTCGTCGCTAGCGGGGCCCGGGGAGCTGTTTTTT.

This clonotype was recorded at least ten times. The chain is built from TRBV20-1 and TRBJ2-1; 11 bases agree with TRBD2. The CDR3 contains 15 residues. The trim removed 0 bases at V and 9 bases at J, leaving 7 bases unmatched. CDR1 is DFQATT, CDR2 SNEGSKA, per germline (reference sequence). CDR3 in DNA: TGCAGTGCTAGAGATCTTCTAGCGGGGGGCGGTGAGCAGTTCTTC. Protein product: CSARDLLAGGGEQFF.

This clonotype appeared a few times. V usage is TRBV29-1 and J usage is TRBJ1-2; D gene ambiguous. CDR1 is SQVTM, CDR2 ANQGSEA, per germline. The V end was cut by 6 bases, the J end by 2 bases, with 10 bases between. The length of the CDR3 is 12 residues. The CDR3: CSVSQRNYGYTF. CDR3 sequence (DNA): TGCAGCGTCTCACAGCGAAACTATGGCTACACCTTC.

Turning to this clonotype: Germline is not matched at one junction end, which may reflect a read error. The V and J genes are TRBV12-3 or TRBV12-4 and TRBJ2-1, with TRBD1 matching 10 bases. This CDR3 comprises 12 residues. This chain's CDR3 is CASSLPGQGSQF. CDR3 bases: TGTGCCAGCAGTCTCCCGGGACAGGGGTCGCAGTTC.

V is TRBV20-1 and J is TRBJ2-7; no clear D. The ends were cut back, 3 bases at V and 4 bases at J, with 10 bases in the middle. The CDR3 covers 12 residues. Germline V gene lookup returns CDR1 DFQATT and CDR2 SNEGSKA (reference sequence). In nucleotides, the CDR3 is TGCAGTGCTAGTGCGCGCAAGTACGAGCAGTACTTC. Translated: CSASARKYEQYF.

A few counts support this clonotype. The rearrangement joins TRBV20-1 to TRBJ2-7, with TRBD2 identical over 15 bases. The CDR3 length is 15 residues. The trim removed 1 base at V and 6 bases at J, leaving 4 bases unmatched. The germline V gene encodes CDR1 DFQATT and CDR2 SNEGSKA (reference sequence). CDR3 nucleotide sequence: TGCAGTGCTAGAGCCCCGGGACTAGCGGGAGGCGAGCAGTACTTC. It encodes CSARAPGLAGGEQYF.

The chain couples TRBV12-3 or TRBV12-4 to TRBJ2-1; tentatively, D is TRBD1 or TRBD2 (6 bases each). Trimming stripped 7 bases from V and 0 bases from J, with 19 bases between. The length of the CDR3 is 17 residues. The CDR3 DNA reads TGTGCCAGCACCAAGCTTTTGGGGGGCCGCTCCTACAATGAGCAGTTCTTC. Amino acid sequence: CASTKLLGGRSYNEQFF.

This chain connects TRBV7-9 to TRBJ1-6, with D hard to call. The ends were cut back, 6 bases at V and 11 bases at J, with 8 bases in the middle. CDR3 length equals 11 residues. Germline assignment: CDR1 SEHNR and CDR2 FQNEAQ (reference sequence). The CDR3 DNA reads TGTGCCAGCAGGAAACGGGCACCCCTCCACTTT. As protein: CASRKRAPLHF.

This clonotype has more than one count but fewer than ten. The chain couples TRBV12-3 or TRBV12-4 to TRBJ1-2; 11 nucleotides line up with TRBD1. J was trimmed by 5 bases and V by 6 bases; bases with no gene match: 5. The CDR3 contains 14 residues. CDR3 coding DNA: TGTGCCAGCAGGGGACAGGGGGAATCGTATGGCTACACCTTC. Protein sequence: CASRGQGESYGYTF.

The genes are TRBV6-2 or TRBV6-3 and TRBJ1-1; no clear D gene. Trimming removed 11 bases at V and 5 bases at J, with 18 bases between. The germline CDR1 and CDR2 sequences are MNHEY and SVGEGT. The CDR3 length is 13 residues. Here the CDR3 reads CAVHGEIKTEAFF. DNA for the CDR3: TGTGCCGTCCACGGGGAAATAAAAACTGAAGCTTTCTTT.

This clonotype was seen a handful of times. The chain has TRBV20-1 and TRBJ2-1, with D perhaps matching TRBD1 or TRBD2 (5 bases each). V dropped 3 bases and J dropped 8 bases, with 11 bases sitting between them. The CDR3 loop spans 12 amino acids. CDR1 DFQATT and CDR2 SNEGSKA come from the germline V gene (reference sequence). The CDR3 here is CSASTMGDEQFF. As DNA, the CDR3 is TGCAGTGCTAGCACTATGGGGGATGAGCAGTTCTTC.

This clonotype was detected a few times. As DNA, the CDR3 is TGCAGTGCTAGAGATCGGGGACAGTCACCTACCCGTGCGGGCTACACCTTC. Amino acid sequence: CSARDRGQSPTRAGYTF. The chain links TRBV20-1 to TRBJ1-2; 7 bases match TRBD1. Germline CDR1 reads DFQATT; CDR2 reads SNEGSKA (reference sequence). Trimming took 0 bases from V and 8 from J; bases not matched to a gene: 18. The CDR3 spans 17 residues.

This clonotype appeared many times. The V and J genes are TRBV13 and TRBJ2-5, with a possible D match to TRBD1 (5 bases). Germline lookup yields CDR1 PRHDT and CDR2 FYEKMQ (reference sequence). There are 13 residues in the CDR3. Between the trimmed V and J ends, which lost 5 bases and 5 bases, there was a span of 12 bases. The CDR3 reads CASSLRVIETQYF. The CDR3 DNA is TGTGCCAGCAGCCTCAGGGTTATCGAGACCCAGTACTTC.

The rearrangement uses TRBV7-6 and TRBJ2-1; 7 bases fit TRBD2. CDR1 and CDR2 from the germline V gene are SGHVS and FNYEAQ. CDR3 length: 17 amino acids. Trimming took 4 bases from V and 1 from J; bases not matched to a gene: 10. In nucleotides, the CDR3 is TGTGCCAGCAGCTCCCCCGATGGCGGGAGATCCTACAATGAGCAGTTCTTC. Translation gives CASSSPDGGRSYNEQFF. The full variable domain, in which reference TRBV7-6 and TRBJ2-1 provide the parts outside the CDR3, is GAGVSQSPRYKVTKRGQDVALRCDPISGHVSLYWYRQALGQGPEFLTYFNYEAQQDKSGLPNDRFSAERPEGSISTLTIQRTEQRDSAMYRCASSSPDGGRSYNEQFFGPGTRLTVL.

This clonotype came up a few times. V usage is TRBV5-6 and J usage is TRBJ1-2; TRBD1 might be the D (5 bases). V dropped 4 bases and J dropped 2 bases, with 12 bases sitting between them. This CDR3 has 14 amino acids. Germline CDR1 SGHDT, CDR2 YYEEEE. The CDR3 DNA reads TGTGCCAGCAGCGCGAGGGGCGCCAACTATGGCTACACCTTC. Translated: CASSARGANYGYTF.